This section outlines one TCR beta chain sequence together with its context. Per the germline V gene, CDR1 is LNHDA and CDR2 is SQIVND (reference sequence). The CDR3 has 14 amino acids. V was shortened by 3 bases and J by 2 bases, with 11 bases between the two germline ends. This sample was included in a study of blood T cell repertoires in COVID-19. Some clones are missing from TCRdb's copy, which holds only in-frame ones; the method was immunoSEQ multiplex PCR. The profile shows approximately 200,000 clones, 70% to 90% of them singletons. Membership in each cohort depended on participant-reported clinical history.

This chain connects TRBV19 to TRBJ2-7, with TRBD1 as a possible D gene (5 bases). The sample was PBMCs or T cells enriched from blood (not recorded which). The TCR comes from a man aged 30 to 39 who had recovered from COVID-19. The CDR3 loop is CASSMTASTYEQYF. The CDR3 region has the DNA TGTGCCAGTAGTATGACAGCTAGTACCTACGAGCAGTACTTC.